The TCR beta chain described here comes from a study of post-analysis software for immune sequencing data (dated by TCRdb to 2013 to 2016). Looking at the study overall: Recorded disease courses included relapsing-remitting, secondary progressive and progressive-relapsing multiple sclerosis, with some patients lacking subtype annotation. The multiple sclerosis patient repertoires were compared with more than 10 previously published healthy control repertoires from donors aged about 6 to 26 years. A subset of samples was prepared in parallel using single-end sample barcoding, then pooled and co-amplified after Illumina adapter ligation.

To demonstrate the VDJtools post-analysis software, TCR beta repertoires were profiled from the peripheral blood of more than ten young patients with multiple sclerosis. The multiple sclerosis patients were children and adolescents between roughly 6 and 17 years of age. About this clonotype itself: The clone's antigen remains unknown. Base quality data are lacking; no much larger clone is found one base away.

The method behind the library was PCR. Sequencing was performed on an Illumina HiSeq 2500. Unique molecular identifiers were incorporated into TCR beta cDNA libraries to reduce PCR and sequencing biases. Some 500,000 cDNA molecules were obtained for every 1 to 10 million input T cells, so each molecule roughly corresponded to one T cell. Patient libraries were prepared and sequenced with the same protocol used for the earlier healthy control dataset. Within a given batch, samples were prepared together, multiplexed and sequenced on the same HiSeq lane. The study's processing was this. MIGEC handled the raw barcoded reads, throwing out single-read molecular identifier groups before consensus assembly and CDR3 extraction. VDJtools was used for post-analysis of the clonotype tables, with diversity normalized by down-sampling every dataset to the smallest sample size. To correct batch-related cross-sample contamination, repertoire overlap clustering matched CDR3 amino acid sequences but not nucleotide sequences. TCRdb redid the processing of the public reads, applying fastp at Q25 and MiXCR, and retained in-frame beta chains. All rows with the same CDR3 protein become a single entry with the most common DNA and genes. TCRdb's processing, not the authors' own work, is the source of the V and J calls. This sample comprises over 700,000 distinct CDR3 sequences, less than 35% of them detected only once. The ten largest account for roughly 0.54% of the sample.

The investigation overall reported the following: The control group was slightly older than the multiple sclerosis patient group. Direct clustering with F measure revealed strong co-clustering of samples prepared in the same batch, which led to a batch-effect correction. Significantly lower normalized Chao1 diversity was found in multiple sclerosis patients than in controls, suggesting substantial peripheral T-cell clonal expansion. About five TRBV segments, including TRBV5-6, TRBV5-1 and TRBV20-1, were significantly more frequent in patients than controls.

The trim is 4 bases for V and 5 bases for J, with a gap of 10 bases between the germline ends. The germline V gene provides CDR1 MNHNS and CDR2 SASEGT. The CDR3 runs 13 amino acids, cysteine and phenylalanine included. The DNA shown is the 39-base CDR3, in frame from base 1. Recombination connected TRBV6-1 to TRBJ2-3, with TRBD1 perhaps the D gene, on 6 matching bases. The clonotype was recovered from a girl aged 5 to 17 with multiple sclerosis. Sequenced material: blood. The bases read TGTGCCAGCAGTGCAAACAGGGAAGATACGCAGTATTTT. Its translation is CASSANREDTQYF.